One sample yielded the 14 T cell receptor beta chains listed below, sequenced in a study of blood T cell repertoires in COVID-19. Sequenced by immunoSEQ multiplex PCR; TCRdb stores in-frame clones only, minus some. The sample holds fewer than 80,000 clones; under 90% are singletons and the top ten take 2% to 3%. The source material was peripheral blood. The receptors were gathered from a human donor in a cohort sampled during active COVID-19.

The chain employs TRBV25-1 and TRBJ1-5; TRBD1 matches at 8 bases. The germline gives CDR1 MGHDK, CDR2 SYGVNS. V lost 3 bases to trimming and J lost 2 bases; unmatched junction nucleotides: 6. This CDR3 contains 16 residues. The CDR3 nucleotides read TGTGCCAGCAGTGATGGGGGACAGGCGGGCAATCAGCCCCAGCATTTT. This gives the protein CASSDGGQAGNQPQHF.

Concerning this clone: The junction departs from germline at one end; a sequencing error may be responsible. The rearrangement links TRBV6-6 to TRBJ1-2; the D gene is possibly TRBD1 (6 bases). The CDR3 runs 14 residues. The germline gives CDR1 MNHNY, CDR2 SVGAGI (reference sequence). In nucleotides, the CDR3 is TGTGCCAGCAGTCGCACGGGGGGCTACTACGGCTACACCTTC. Its protein product is CASSRTGGYYGYTF.

This rearrangement joins TRBV5-4 to TRBJ2-1; 16 positions match TRBD2. V lost 3 bases, J lost 10 bases, and 4 bases stayed unmatched. This CDR3 has 15 amino acids. Germline assignment: CDR1 SGHNT and CDR2 YYREEE (reference sequence). The CDR3 sequence: CASSSPGLAGGEQFF. The DNA of the CDR3 is TGTGCCAGCAGCTCACCGGGACTAGCGGGGGGGGAGCAGTTCTTC. The full variable domain, completed using reference TRBV5-4 and TRBJ2-1, is ETGVTQSPTHLIKTRGQQVTLRCSSQSGHNTVSWYQQALGQGPQFIFQYYREEENGRGNFPPRFSGLQFPNYSSELNVNALELDDSALYLCASSSPGLAGGEQFFGPGTRLTVL.

This clone occurred once. V gene TRBV20-1 combines with J gene TRBJ1-1, with D tentatively TRBD1 (6 bases). Germline lookup yields CDR1 DFQATT and CDR2 SNEGSKA (reference sequence). CDR3 length equals 13 residues. With 3 bases removed from V and 0 bases from J, the gap between germline ends came to 8 bases. The CDR3, as DNA: TGCAGTGCTAGTGGGACACTGAACACTGAAGCTTTCTTT. It is translated as CSASGTLNTEAFF.

The rearrangement links TRBV7-9 to TRBJ2-5, with TRBD1 matching over 7 bases. From germline, CDR1 is SEHNR and CDR2 FQNEAQ (reference sequence). The J segment lost 2 bases and the V segment lost 5 bases, leaving 8 bases of the junction unmatched. The CDR3 is 15 residues long. The CDR3 DNA reads as TGTGCCAGCAGCCACCCCTTCAGGGGGCAAGAGACCCAGTACTTC. Its translation is CASSHPFRGQETQYF.

This clone has a single count. The rearrangement uses TRBV4-2 and TRBJ2-1, with 8 bases identical to TRBD2. The CDR3 has 19 amino acids. Per the germline V gene, CDR1 is LGHNA and CDR2 is YNFKEQ. V was pared by 4 bases and J by 4 bases, with 18 bases of the junction left unmatched. The DNA of the CDR3 is TGTGCCAGCAGCCTAGATGACAGTCTAGCGGGTTTAACTTACAATGAGCAGTTCTTC. Its translation is CASSLDDSLAGLTYNEQFF.

The chain employs TRBV24-1 and TRBJ2-7, with TRBD1 as a possible D gene (6 bases). The CDR3 has 15 amino acids. Trimming stripped 3 bases from V and 5 bases from J, with 16 bases between. Germline V gene sequence: CDR1 KGHDR, CDR2 SFDVKD. DNA for the CDR3: TGTGCCACCAGTGATGGGGACACAGGAAGCGACGAGCAGTACTTC. It encodes CATSDGDTGSDEQYF.

The chain couples TRBV6-5 to TRBJ2-7; tentative D call: TRBD1 (6 bases). V was shortened by 4 bases and J by 5 bases, with 18 bases between the two germline ends. The CDR3 length is 15 residues. Germline CDR1 MNHEY, CDR2 SVGAGI. The CDR3 sequence: CASSLRDIKTDEQYF. The CDR3 bases are TGTGCCAGCAGTTTAAGGGACATCAAAACGGACGAGCAGTACTTC.

CDR3 protein: CASSTLRRGAHYGYTF. The CDR3 DNA reads TGTGCCAGCAGTACCTTACGAAGGGGCGCACACTATGGCTACACCTTC. The chain carries TRBV28 and TRBJ1-2; D is perhaps TRBD1 (5 bases). Trimming shortened V by 5 bases and J by 3 bases, and 19 bases separated the two germline ends. CDR1 and CDR2 from the germline V gene are MDHEN and SYDVKM. The CDR3 loop spans 16 amino acids.

The rearrangement joins TRBV12-5 to TRBJ2-1; D remains unclear. The V end lost 0 bases, the J end lost 5 bases, and 5 bases lay between the germline ends. Germline CDR1 LGHNT, CDR2 FRNRAP. The CDR3 loop spans 13 amino acids. The CDR3 spells CASGLVPDNEQFF. The CDR3 bases are TGTGCTAGTGGTTTGGTACCGGACAATGAGCAGTTCTTC.

V is TRBV27 and J is TRBJ1-5; 8 bases are shared with TRBD1. The V gene's germline CDR1 is MNHEY and CDR2 SMNVEV (reference sequence). The CDR3 is made up of 15 amino acids. Germline trimming cut 5 bases from V and 4 bases from J; bases unmatched to any gene: 7. Here the CDR3 reads CASSLRTGWNQPQHF. DNA of the CDR3: TGTGCCAGCAGTCTCCGGACAGGGTGGAATCAGCCCCAGCATTTT.

This sequence joins TRBV2 and TRBJ2-4, with 9 positions matching TRBD1. The CDR3 runs 15 residues. CDR1 and CDR2 from the germline V gene are SNHLY and FYNNEI. After removal of 5 bases from V and 6 bases from J, the junction contained 8 bases not matched to a gene. CDR3 in DNA: TGTGCCAGCAGTACTCGCACAGGGGGCGGAAACATTCAGTACTTC. It yields the protein CASSTRTGGGNIQYF.

This clone was observed once. V gene TRBV7-6 combines with J gene TRBJ1-4, with TRBD1 identical over 9 bases. V lost 0 bases and J lost 9; bases outside the gene matches: 5. The CDR3 spans 15 residues. Germline-derived CDR1 and CDR2 are SGHVS and FNYEAQ. CDR3 DNA sequence: TGTGCCAGCAGCTTAGCTGGGACAGGGACTAAAAAACTGTTTTTT. It translates to CASSLAGTGTKKLFF.

The chain is built from TRBV7-2 and TRBJ2-5; D remains ambiguous. Between the trimmed V and J ends, which lost 2 bases and 3 bases, there was a span of 7 bases. The CDR3 covers 13 residues. Per the germline V gene, CDR1 is SGHTA and CDR2 is FQGNSA. For the CDR3, the DNA is TGTGCCAGCAGCTTAAATCGGGAAGAGACCCAGTACTTC. Its translation: CASSLNREETQYF. Full variable domain (outside the CDR3, taken from reference TRBV7-2 and TRBJ2-5): GAGVSQSPSNKVTEKGKDVELRCDPISGHTALYWYRQSLGQGLEFLIYFQGNSAPDKSGLPSDRFSAERTGGSVSTLTIQRTQQEDSAVYLCASSLNREETQYFGPGTRLLVL.